The next 12 T cell receptor beta chains were all read from a single sample in a study of cytomegalovirus exposure and HLA in healthy donors. It was with 60 Vbeta and 13 Jbeta primers that the PCR ran. The repertoire was sequenced with immunoSEQ multiplex PCR; TCRdb's copy has only in-frame clones and lacks some. The data hold fewer than 120,000 clones, with approximately 79% observed a single time. Sequencing used PBMCs. These receptors were collected from a man in his thirties or forties in good health and CMV-seropositive.

V usage is TRBV25-1 and J usage is TRBJ1-2; 10 bases are shared with TRBD1. The CDR3 totals 14 residues. Trimming took 2 bases from V and 5 from J; bases not matched to a gene: 2. Germline lookup yields CDR1 MGHDK and CDR2 SYGVNS. The CDR3 DNA follows: TGTGCCAGCAGTGAAGGGACAGGGGTTTATGGCTACACCTTC. This codes for CASSEGTGVYGYTF.

The chain has TRBV11-2 and TRBJ2-2, with TRBD2 as a possible D gene (5 bases). Germline V lookup: CDR1 SGHAT, CDR2 FQNNGV. The CDR3 covers 18 residues. V was cut by 0 bases and J by 1 base, with 15 bases left in between. CDR3 region: CASSLDSPGFGNTGELFF. The CDR3 region has the DNA TGTGCCAGCAGCTTAGACTCCCCGGGGTTTGGGAACACCGGGGAGCTGTTTTTT.

This clone was picked up a small number of times. The genes are TRBV6-5 and TRBJ1-5, with 7 bases lining up with TRBD1. The CDR3 extends over 13 amino acids. V trimming: 5 bases; J trimming: 7 bases; junction bases outside the gene matches: 5. Germline CDR1 and CDR2: MNHEY and SVGAGI. DNA for the CDR3: TGTGCCAGCAGTACAGGGGAAAGACAGCCCCAGCATTTT. Protein product: CASSTGERQPQHF.

V is TRBV15 and J is TRBJ2-7; 7 bases match TRBD1. The ends lost 1 base at V and 5 bases at J; junction bases unmatched: 8. Germline V CDR1 and CDR2: LNHNV, YYDKDF (reference sequence). There are 15 residues in the CDR3. The CDR3 nucleotides are TGTGCCACCAGCAGAGGAACAGGGGTGAGCAACGAGCAGTACTTC. It yields the protein CATSRGTGVSNEQYF. The full variable domain, with the rest looked up from reference TRBV15 and TRBJ2-7, is DAMVIQNPRYQVTQFGKPVTLSCSQTLNHNVMYWYQQKSSQAPKLLFHYYDKDFNNEADTPDNFQSRRPNTSFCFLDIRSPGLGDTAMYLCATSRGTGVSNEQYFGPGTRLTVT.

This sequence joins TRBV28 and TRBJ2-7; TRBD1 aligns across 10 bases. The CDR3 spans 15 residues. Germline V gene sequence: CDR1 MDHEN, CDR2 SYDVKM. With 7 bases clipped from V and 9 bases from J, the junction kept 15 bases outside the gene matches. DNA of the CDR3: TGTGCCAGCAACCAACCGGGACAGGGGCGATGGAGGCAGTACTTC. It codes for CASNQPGQGRWRQYF.

The chain is built from TRBV29-1 and TRBJ2-7; TRBD1 aligns across 9 bases. The trim removed 4 bases at V and 4 bases at J, leaving 11 bases unmatched. CDR1 is SQVTM and CDR2 is ANQGSEA in the germline V gene. The length of the CDR3 is 15 residues. The CDR3 nucleotides read TGCAGCGTTGTTGTGGGGTACAGGGGGCGGTACGAGCAGTACTTC. Translating it yields CSVVVGYRGRYEQYF.

A single count supports this clone. The chain joins TRBV7-8 to TRBJ1-2; perhaps TRBD1 as D (6 bases). In germline, CDR1 is SGHVS, CDR2 FQNEAQ. Trimming cost V 3 bases and J 4 bases, with 9 bases left between them. There are 13 residues in the CDR3. The CDR3 reads CASSFGQSYGYTF. CDR3 bases: TGTGCCAGCAGCTTCGGACAGTCCTATGGCTACACCTTC. Looking up the rest from reference TRBV7-8 and TRBJ1-2 gives the full variable domain: GAGVSQSPRYKVAKRGQDVALRCDPISGHVSLFWYQQALGQGPEFLTYFQNEAQLDKSGLPSDRFFAERPEGSVSTLKIQRTQQEDSAVYLCASSFGQSYGYTFGSGTRLTVV.

A single count supports this clone. This sequence joins TRBV28 and TRBJ1-5, with a possible D match to TRBD1 (5 bases). Deletions cut 5 bases from V and 6 bases from J, with 8 bases between. Germline V gene sequence: CDR1 MDHEN, CDR2 SYDVKM. This CDR3 spans 12 amino acids. The CDR3 spells CASSVGGQPQHF. The CDR3 coding sequence is TGTGCCAGCAGTGTGGGGGGTCAGCCCCAGCATTTT. Together with reference TRBV28 and TRBJ1-5, the CDR3 gives the full variable domain: DVKVTQSSRYLVKRTGEKVFLECVQDMDHENMFWYRQDPGLGLRLIYFSYDVKMKEKGDIPEGYSVSREKKERFSLILESASTNQTSMYLCASSVGGQPQHFGDGTRLSIL.

The V call is TRBV19, the J call TRBJ2-5; TRBD2 agrees at 11 bases. Per the germline V gene, CDR1 is LNHDA and CDR2 is SQIVND (reference sequence). V gave up 1 base and J gave up 7 bases; unmatched junction bases: 5. This CDR3 is 15 amino acids long. The CDR3 bases are TGTGCCAGTAGTATAGTAGCGGGAGGGCGCGGGACCCAGTACTTC. It encodes CASSIVAGGRGTQYF.

CDR3 region: CASSSRTGNEKLFF. The CDR3, as DNA: TGTGCCAGTAGTAGCCGGACAGGGAATGAAAAACTGTTTTTT. This rearrangement joins TRBV19 to TRBJ1-4; 8 bases are shared with TRBD1. V trimming: 4 bases; J trimming: 5 bases; junction bases outside the gene matches: 3. The CDR3 is 14 residues long. Per germline, CDR1 LNHDA and CDR2 SQIVND (reference sequence). The full variable domain, its missing parts supplied by reference TRBV19 and TRBJ1-4, is DGGITQSPKYLFRKEGQNVTLSCEQNLNHDAMYWYRQDPGQGLRLIYYSQIVNDFQKGDIAEGYSVSREKKESFPLTVTSAQKNPTAFYLCASSSRTGNEKLFFGSGTQLSVL.

This sequence joins TRBV7-6 and TRBJ2-2; D gene unclear. Germline CDR1 SGHVS, CDR2 FNYEAQ. This CDR3 has 18 amino acids. Trimming stripped 4 bases from V and 1 base from J, with 19 bases between. This chain's CDR3 is CASSSLSPGPLNTGELFF. CDR3 in DNA: TGTGCCAGCAGCTCCTTATCCCCGGGTCCCTTGAACACCGGGGAGCTGTTTTTT.

A few counts support this clone. The chain employs TRBV5-1 and TRBJ1-6; D perhaps matches TRBD1 (6 bases). V lost 4 bases and J 8 bases, leaving 25 bases between the germline ends. This CDR3 contains 18 residues. Germline V lookup: CDR1 SGHRS, CDR2 YFSETQ. CDR3 nucleotide sequence: TGCGCCAGCAGCCTTTTCGGGACAACCCCCACCCGTGATTCACCCCTCCACTTT. This sequence encodes CASSLFGTTPTRDSPLHF.